The rows below give T cell receptor beta chains drawn from one sample of a study of graft-versus-host responses after intestinal transplantation. Repertoires were generated with immunoSEQ multiplex PCR, while TCRdb's copy carries only in-frame clones and drops some. The sample holds about 9,600 clones; over 90% are singletons and the top ten take under 20%. The specimen comprised bone marrow, sampled about 500 days after intestinal transplantation. These receptors were collected from a human patient who received an intestinal transplant, so some T cells may come from the graft donor. The CDR3 runs from the conserved cysteine through the conserved F or W. The order of the fields is clone size, D gene, CDR3 length, V gene, J gene, CDR3 DNA, CDR3 protein. The D gene is left open where the match is weak. The size of a clone is reported for some rows only, either as once, few or many, or as a class for expanded clones.

.	.	13	TRBV6-5	TRBJ2-7	TGTGCCAGCAGTCCGGGACACTCCTACGAGCAGTACTTC	CASSPGHSYEQYF
.	TRBD1	13	TRBV29-1	TRBJ1-2	TGCAGCGTGGGACAGGGACTGGACTATGGCTACACCTTC	CSVGQGLDYGYTF
.	.	16	TRBV7-6	TRBJ2-5	TGTGCCAGCACCGACTCCCTAGTGCCATTCCAAGAGACCCAGTACTTC	CASTDSLVPFQETQYF
.	TRBD2	15	TRBV30	TRBJ2-7	TGTGCCTGGAACCTAGGGACTAGGGGTTCCTACGAGCAGTACTTC	CAWNLGTRGSYEQYF
.	TRBD2	17	TRBV5-1	TRBJ2-1	TGCGCCAGCAGCTTGGAGGGACTAGCGGGGTTTTACAATGAGCAGTTCTTC	CASSLEGLAGFYNEQFF
.	TRBD2	14	TRBV15	TRBJ2-1	TGTGCCACCAGCGTTAGACTAGCGGGAGGCCCCCAGTTCTTC	CATSVRLAGGPQFF
once	.	15	TRBV5-1	TRBJ2-5	TGCGCCAGCAGCTTGGCCAGGGCTGGTGAAGAGACCCAGTACTTC	CASSLARAGEETQYF
once	.	17	TRBV5-6	TRBJ2-4	TGTGCCAGCAGCTTGGGATCGGGCAGACCAGCCAAAAACATTCAGTACTTC	CASSLGSGRPAKNIQYF
.	.	14	TRBV30	TRBJ2-3	TGTGCCTGGAGTATTGGACCCCTCACAGATACGCAGTATTTT	CAWSIGPLTDTQYF
.	.	12	TRBV14	TRBJ2-7	TGTGCCAGCAGCCAAACTAGCTACGAGCAGTACTTC	CASSQTSYEQYF
once	.	14	TRBV19	TRBJ2-5	TGTGCCAGTAGCCACCTGGGCAGGGGTGAGACCCAGTACTTC	CASSHLGRGETQYF
.	.	11	TRBV20-1	TRBJ1-2	TGCAGTGCTCCCAACAACTATGGCTACACCTTC	CSAPNNYGYTF
.	.	16	TRBV5-1	TRBJ2-1	TGCGCCAGCAGCCTCGATATGACTAGTTCCTACAATGAGCAGTTCTTC	CASSLDMTSSYNEQFF
.	TRBD2	16	TRBV28	TRBJ2-1	TGTGCCAGCAGTTCCCCGGGGCGGGAGGGTAAGAATGAGCAGTTCTTC	CASSSPGREGKNEQFF
.	.	14	TRBV6-5	TRBJ2-1	TGTGCCAGCAGCCAAACAATGGGGTGGGCGGAGCAGTTCTTC	CASSQTMGWAEQFF
.	TRBD1	15	TRBV9	TRBJ1-4	TGTGCCAGCAGCGTAGACAGGGGGCAGGGTGAAAAACTGTTTTTT	CASSVDRGQGEKLFF
.	.	14	TRBV4-1	TRBJ1-4	TGCGCCAGCAGCCAAGTTGGAGGGTCCTTGGGCCTATTTTTT	CASSQVGGSLGLFF
.	TRBD2	15	TRBV5-1	TRBJ2-1	TGCGCCAGCAGCTTGGAGGCGGGAGTGCACAATGAGCAGTTCTTC	CASSLEAGVHNEQFF
once	TRBD2	15	TRBV5-4	TRBJ2-1	TGTGCCAGCAGCCCCACTAGCGGGAAGGTCTATGAGCAGTTCTTC	CASSPTSGKVYEQFF
.	TRBD2	17	TRBV28	TRBJ2-4	TGTGCCAGCAGTTTCGGGACTAGCGGGATAGCCAAAAACATTCAGTACTTC	CASSFGTSGIAKNIQYF
once	.	13	TRBV6-6	TRBJ2-7	TGTGCCAGCAGTTTCGGGGACGGCTACGAGCAGTACTTC	CASSFGDGYEQYF
.	.	15	TRBV19	TRBJ2-4	TGTGCCAGTAGTATCCCAGACCTCCGGGCAAACATTCAGTACTTC	CASSIPDLRANIQYF
.	.	14	TRBV10-3	TRBJ2-1	TGTGCCATCAGTGTGGGTAGCGGCTACAATGAGCAGTTCTTC	CAISVGSGYNEQFF
.	.	15	TRBV14	TRBJ2-1	TGTGCCAGCAGCTTCTATTCAAGCTCCTACAATGAGCAGTTCTTC	CASSFYSSSYNEQFF
once	.	15	TRBV9	TRBJ2-1	TGTGCCAGCAGCATAGGTGGGGTCACCTACAATGAGCAGTTCTTC	CASSIGGVTYNEQFF
.	.	14	TRBV7-9	TRBJ2-5	TGTGCCAGCAGCTTAGGAGGGGGACAAGAGACCCAGTACTTC	CASSLGGGQETQYF
.	TRBD2	15	TRBV6-5	TRBJ2-1	TGTGCCAGCAGTCCGGGACTAGCGGCCAACAATGAGCAGTTCTTC	CASSPGLAANNEQFF
once	TRBD1	13	TRBV6-1	TRBJ2-7	TGTGCCAGCAGTTGGACAGGGGGCTACGAGCAGTACTTC	CASSWTGGYEQYF
.	.	13	TRBV28	TRBJ2-1	TGTGCCAGCAGTTCCACAGGGAAGGGTGAGCAGTTCTTC	CASSSTGKGEQFF
.	TRBD2	16	TRBV5-4	TRBJ2-2	TGTGCCAGCAGCTTGGTGCCTAGCGGAAACACCGGGGAGCTGTTTTTT	CASSLVPSGNTGELFF
once	.	15	TRBV7-3	TRBJ2-1	TGTGCCAGCAGCTCCAAACTAGGTTATCTCAATGAGCAGTTCTTC	CASSSKLGYLNEQFF
.	TRBD1	14	TRBV30	TRBJ2-7	TGTGCCTGGAGTTTTTGGACAGGGGGCTACGAGCAGTACTTC	CAWSFWTGGYEQYF
.	TRBD2	15	TRBV11-3	TRBJ2-7	TGTGCCAGCAGCTTAAGTGCTAGCGGACATTACGAGCAGTACTTC	CASSLSASGHYEQYF